A single sample gave rise to the 15 T cell receptor beta chains below, sequenced in a study of T cell repertoires in ileal Crohn's disease (dated by TCRdb to between 2017 and 2020). The receptor library was made with the immunoSEQ multiplex PCR assay. This is the immuneACCESS table as TCRdb keeps it, with only in-frame sequences that have V and J called. A part of the clones is gone; compared with another copy, unresolved V genes explain less than half, and the rest is unexplained. Within this sample are 13,000 to 15,000 clones, with around 82% of them counted one time only. Approximately 17% of the sample belongs to the ten largest clones. Specimen: ileal tissue. The receptors were gathered from an adult with Crohn's disease.

The rearrangement uses TRBV28 and TRBJ2-2, with a weak D call TRBD1 (5 bases). Germline values: CDR1 MDHEN, CDR2 SYDVKM. The CDR3 covers 14 residues. Trimming stripped 6 bases from V and 5 bases from J, with 13 bases between. The DNA of the CDR3 is TGTGCCAGCAGGCCCAGGGTAGGAACCGGGGAGCTGTTTTTT. It codes for CASRPRVGTGELFF. The full variable domain, its missing parts supplied by reference TRBV28 and TRBJ2-2, is DVKVTQSSRYLVKRTGEKVFLECVQDMDHENMFWYRQDPGLGLRLIYFSYDVKMKEKGDIPEGYSVSREKKERFSLILESASTNQTSMYLCASRPRVGTGELFFGEGSRLTVL.

This chain links TRBV7-9 with TRBJ2-7; TRBD2 agrees at 7 bases. J gave up 6 bases and V 0 bases, and 14 bases lay outside the gene matches. CDR3 size: 17 residues. Germline V gene data show CDR1 as SEHNR and CDR2 as FQNEAQ (reference sequence). The CDR3 spells CASSLAGGGLLEGEQYF. DNA of the CDR3: TGTGCCAGCAGCTTAGCGGGGGGGGGACTCCTAGAGGGCGAGCAGTACTTC. The full variable domain, completed using reference TRBV7-9 and TRBJ2-7, is DTGVSQNPRHKITKRGQNVTFRCDPISEHNRLYWYRQTLGQGPEFLTYFQNEAQLEKSRLLSDRFSAERPKGSFSTLEIQRTEQGDSAMYLCASSLAGGGLLEGEQYFGPGTRLTVT.

This chain uses TRBV10-3 with TRBJ1-1; 8 bases are shared with TRBD1. The V segment lost 4 bases and the J segment 3 bases; nucleotides outside the gene matches: 7. This CDR3 is 15 amino acids long. Germline lookup yields CDR1 ENHRY and CDR2 SYGVKD. The CDR3: CAISGGDRRDTEAFF. Written as DNA, the CDR3 is TGTGCCATCAGTGGGGGGGACAGGCGCGACACTGAAGCTTTCTTT.

This chain joins TRBV15 and TRBJ2-3, with 9 nucleotides matching TRBD2. The CDR3 sequence is 17 residues long. The V gene end was trimmed by 0 bases and the J gene end by 1 base; junction bases not matched to a gene: 5. Germline loops: CDR1 LNHNV, CDR2 YYDKDF (reference sequence). CDR3 in DNA: TGTGCCACCAGCAGAGATCTTGTAGCGGGAGGCACAGATACGCAGTATTTT. It yields the protein CATSRDLVAGGTDTQYF.

On this clone: Other DNA variants within this sample encode the same CDR3. CDR3 in DNA: TGTGCCTGGAGTCCTCAGGGGGCTGGGACTGAAGCTTTCTTT. It encodes CAWSPQGAGTEAFF. The rearrangement links TRBV30 to TRBJ1-1; 8 nucleotides agree with TRBD1. V shed 2 bases and J 5 bases; nucleotides not matched to a gene: 7. This CDR3 is built from 14 residues. Germline V gene lookup returns CDR1 GTSNPN and CDR2 SVGIG (reference sequence). The full variable domain, rest sourced from reference TRBV30 and TRBJ1-1, is SQTIHQWPATLVQPVGSPLSLECTVEGTSNPNLYWYRQAAGRGLQLLFYSVGIGQISSEVPQNLSASRPQDRQFILSSKKLLLSDSGFYLCAWSPQGAGTEAFFGQGTRLTVV.

This chain connects TRBV5-6 to TRBJ2-7; 8 nucleotides agree with TRBD2. CDR3 length equals 16 residues. Germline V CDR1 and CDR2: SGHDT, YYEEEE. Trimming cost V 1 base and J 0 bases; bases outside gene matches: 6. In DNA form, the CDR3 reads TGTGCCAGCAGCTTGTTAGGTAGCGGGAACTCCTACGAGCAGTACTTC. This translates into CASSLLGSGNSYEQYF.

This clone was recorded a few times. This CDR3 is CASSQMQGTYEQYF. In DNA form, the CDR3 reads TGTGCCAGCAGCCAGATGCAGGGAACCTACGAGCAGTACTTC. The chain couples TRBV6-6 to TRBJ2-7; perhaps TRBD1 as D (5 bases). Trimming stripped 6 bases from V and 2 bases from J, with 14 bases between. Per the germline V gene, CDR1 is MNHNY and CDR2 is SVGAGI (reference sequence). The CDR3 runs to 14 residues.

The DNA for the CDR3 is TGCAGCGTTGTGGACAACGAGCAGTACTTC. This codes for CSVVDNEQYF. This chain connects TRBV29-1 to TRBJ2-7, with D perhaps matching TRBD1 (5 bases). This CDR3 spans 10 amino acids. The V and J ends lost 4 bases and 5 bases respectively, with 6 bases between them. CDR1 SQVTM and CDR2 ANQGSEA come from the germline V gene.

This clone was picked up a small number of times. The rearrangement links TRBV5-6 to TRBJ2-3; 7 nucleotides match TRBD1. The trim removed 4 bases at V and 6 bases at J, leaving 8 bases unmatched. Germline values: CDR1 SGHDT, CDR2 YYEEEE. The CDR3 has 14 residues. The CDR3 nucleotides are TGTGCCAGCAGCCGAATAGACAGGGAGGATACGCAGTATTTT. Residues: CASSRIDREDTQYF.

This clone has just one count. The chain joins TRBV10-3 to TRBJ2-3, with TRBD2 as a possible D gene (5 bases). V gave up 7 bases and J gave up 1 base, with 9 bases separating them. The germline CDR1 and CDR2 sequences are ENHRY and SYGVKD. The CDR3 contains 13 residues. The DNA for the CDR3 is TGTGCCATCAACAAGAGGGGCACAGATACGCAGTATTTT. Encoded protein: CAINKRGTDTQYF.

This clone has just a few counts. This chain joins TRBV18 and TRBJ2-7; TRBD1 might be the D (5 bases). The CDR3 runs to 15 residues. CDR1 and CDR2 from the germline V gene are KGHSH and LQKENI. Trimming pared 4 bases from V and 0 bases from J, leaving 13 bases between. CDR3 region: CASSLRQTSSYEQYF. CDR3 sequence (DNA): TGTGCCAGCTCACTTCGACAGACTTCCTCCTACGAGCAGTACTTC.

This sequence joins TRBV7-2 and TRBJ1-5; 7 bases are a match to TRBD1. The CDR3 totals 13 residues. With 3 bases clipped from V and 5 bases from J, the junction kept 1 base outside the gene matches. The germline V gene has CDR1 SGHTA and CDR2 FQGNSA. This CDR3 is CASSFTGDQPQHF. CDR3 nucleotides: TGTGCCAGCAGCTTTACAGGGGATCAGCCCCAGCATTTT.

The rearrangement joins TRBV30 to TRBJ1-2; 7 bases agree with TRBD1. J was trimmed by 3 bases and V by 1 base; bases with no gene match: 5. CDR3 length: 14 amino acids. Germline lookup yields CDR1 GTSNPN and CDR2 SVGIG (reference sequence). This chain's CDR3 is CAWSDRGKDYGYTF. The CDR3 region has the DNA TGTGCCTGGAGTGACAGGGGCAAGGACTATGGCTACACCTTC.

The rearrangement uses TRBV4-3 and TRBJ2-5; 7 bases agree with TRBD1. This CDR3 is built from 14 residues. Germline V gene data show CDR1 as LGHNA and CDR2 as YSLEER. Trimming at V came to 1 base and at J to 7 bases, leaving 6 bases not matched to a gene. CDR3 sequence (DNA): TGCGCCAGCAGCCAAGTACAGGGGTGGGGGACCCAGTACTTC. This translates into CASSQVQGWGTQYF.

This chain links TRBV7-2 with TRBJ2-7; perhaps TRBD2 as D (7 bases). Per germline, CDR1 SGHTA and CDR2 FQGNSA. Trimming took off 0 bases at V and 6 bases at J, with 9 bases between the two ends. The CDR3 has 13 amino acids. The CDR3 DNA reads as TGTGCCAGCAGCTTAGCGCGGGGGCGCGAGCAGTACTTC. Amino acid sequence: CASSLARGREQYF.